This record covers a single T cell receptor (beta chain). This record comes from a study of cytomegalovirus exposure and HLA in healthy donors. Trimming left V 4 bases short and J 3 bases short, with 6 bases between. Germline V lookup: CDR1 DFQATT, CDR2 SNEGSKA (reference sequence). The CDR3 runs to 11 residues. Primers: 60 Vbeta forward and 13 Jbeta reverse. The method was immunoSEQ multiplex PCR; TCRdb's version includes in-frame clones alone and lacks a portion of them. The sample has 150,000 to 200,000 clones, about 80% seen once. Material for sequencing was PBMCs. The chain is built from TRBV20-1 and TRBJ1-2, with a weak D call TRBD1 (5 bases). This TCR was recovered from a woman in her 30s in good health and CMV-seronegative. The DNA of the CDR3 is TGCAGTGCTACGACAGACTATGGCTACACCTTC. It codes for CSATTDYGYTF.